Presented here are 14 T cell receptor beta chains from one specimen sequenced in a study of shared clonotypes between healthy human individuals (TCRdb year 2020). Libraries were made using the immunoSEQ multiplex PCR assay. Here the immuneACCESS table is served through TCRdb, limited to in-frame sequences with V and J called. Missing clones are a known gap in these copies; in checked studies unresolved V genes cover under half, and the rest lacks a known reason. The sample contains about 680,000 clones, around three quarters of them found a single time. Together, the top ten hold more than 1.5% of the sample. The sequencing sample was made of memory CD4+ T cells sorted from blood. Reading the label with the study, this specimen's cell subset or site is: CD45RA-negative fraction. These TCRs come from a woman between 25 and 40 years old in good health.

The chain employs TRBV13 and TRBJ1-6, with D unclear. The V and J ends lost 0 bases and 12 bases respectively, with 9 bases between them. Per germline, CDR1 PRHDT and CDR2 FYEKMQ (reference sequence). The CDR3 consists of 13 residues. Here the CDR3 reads CASSLGRGRPLHF. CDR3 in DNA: TGTGCCAGCAGCTTAGGCCGAGGCAGACCCCTCCACTTT.

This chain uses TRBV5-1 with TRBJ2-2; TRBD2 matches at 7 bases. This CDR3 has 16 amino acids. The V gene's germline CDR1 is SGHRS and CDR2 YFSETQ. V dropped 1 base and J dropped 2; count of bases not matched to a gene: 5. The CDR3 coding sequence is TGCGCCAGCAGCTTGCCGGGAGGACCTAACACCGGGGAGCTGTTTTTT. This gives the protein CASSLPGGPNTGELFF.

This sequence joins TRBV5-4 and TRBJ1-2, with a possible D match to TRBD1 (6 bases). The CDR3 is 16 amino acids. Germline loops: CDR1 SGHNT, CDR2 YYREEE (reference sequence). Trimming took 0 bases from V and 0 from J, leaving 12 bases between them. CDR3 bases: TGTGCCAGCAGCTTGGCGGTACAGGGCTCTAACTATGGCTACACCTTC. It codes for CASSLAVQGSNYGYTF. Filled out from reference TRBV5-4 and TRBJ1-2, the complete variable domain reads ETGVTQSPTHLIKTRGQQVTLRCSSQSGHNTVSWYQQALGQGPQFIFQYYREEENGRGNFPPRFSGLQFPNYSSELNVNALELDDSALYLCASSLAVQGSNYGYTFGSGTRLTVV.

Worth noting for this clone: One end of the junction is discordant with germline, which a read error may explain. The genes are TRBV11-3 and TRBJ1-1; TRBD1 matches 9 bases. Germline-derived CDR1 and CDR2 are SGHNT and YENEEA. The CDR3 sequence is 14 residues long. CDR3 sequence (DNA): TGTGCCAGCAGCCGTGGGACAGGGAACTCTGAAGCTTTCTTT. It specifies CASSRGTGNSEAFF.

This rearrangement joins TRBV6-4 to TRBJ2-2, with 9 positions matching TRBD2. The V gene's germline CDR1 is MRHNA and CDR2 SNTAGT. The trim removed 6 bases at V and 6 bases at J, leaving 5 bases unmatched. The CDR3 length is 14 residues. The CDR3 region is CASRREGEAGELFF. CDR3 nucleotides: TGTGCCAGCAGGCGGGAGGGCGAGGCCGGGGAGCTGTTTTTT.

DNA for the CDR3: TGTGCCAGCAGTGGGGGGAGCGGGTCGAGCTCCTACGAGCAGTACTTC. It specifies CASSGGSGSSSYEQYF. This rearrangement joins TRBV2 to TRBJ2-7; D possibly corresponds to TRBD2 (6 bases). In germline, CDR1 is SNHLY, CDR2 FYNNEI. With 4 bases removed from V and 0 bases from J, the gap between germline ends came to 16 bases. CDR3 size: 16 residues.

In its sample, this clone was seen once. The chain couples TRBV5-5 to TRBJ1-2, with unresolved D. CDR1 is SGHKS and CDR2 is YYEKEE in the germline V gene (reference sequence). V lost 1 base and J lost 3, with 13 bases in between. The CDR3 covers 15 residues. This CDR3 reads CASSLSVESDYGYTF. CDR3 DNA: TGTGCCAGCAGCTTGTCGGTCGAGTCGGACTATGGCTACACCTTC.

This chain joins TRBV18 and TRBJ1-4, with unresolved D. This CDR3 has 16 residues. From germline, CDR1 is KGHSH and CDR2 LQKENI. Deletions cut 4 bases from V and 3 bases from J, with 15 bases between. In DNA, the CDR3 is TGTGCCAGCTCACTGAATCGGGTGGCGGCTAATGAAAAACTGTTTTTT. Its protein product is CASSLNRVAANEKLFF.

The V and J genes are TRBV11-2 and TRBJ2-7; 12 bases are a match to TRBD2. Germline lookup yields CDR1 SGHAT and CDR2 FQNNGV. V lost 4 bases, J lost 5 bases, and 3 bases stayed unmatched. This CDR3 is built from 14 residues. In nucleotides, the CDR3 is TGTGCCAGCAGCTCCCTAGCGGGGGGGGACGAGCAGTACTTC. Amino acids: CASSSLAGGDEQYF.

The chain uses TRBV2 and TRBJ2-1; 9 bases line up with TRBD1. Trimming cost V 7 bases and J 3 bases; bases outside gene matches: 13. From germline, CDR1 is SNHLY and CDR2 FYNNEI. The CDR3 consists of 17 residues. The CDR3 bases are TGTGCCAGCACTAAGAGGGGTGGGACAGGGATCTACAATGAGCAGTTCTTC. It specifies CASTKRGGTGIYNEQFF.

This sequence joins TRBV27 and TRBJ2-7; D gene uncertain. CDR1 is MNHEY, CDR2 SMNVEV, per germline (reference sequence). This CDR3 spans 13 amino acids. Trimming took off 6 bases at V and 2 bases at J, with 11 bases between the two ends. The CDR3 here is CASRENSAYEQYF. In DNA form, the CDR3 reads TGTGCCAGCAGGGAAAACAGCGCCTACGAGCAGTACTTC.

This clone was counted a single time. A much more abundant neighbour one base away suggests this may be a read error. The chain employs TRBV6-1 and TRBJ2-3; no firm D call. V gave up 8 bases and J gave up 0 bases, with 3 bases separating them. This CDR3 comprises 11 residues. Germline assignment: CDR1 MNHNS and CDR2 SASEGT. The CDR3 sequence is CASASTDTQYF. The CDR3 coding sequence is TGTGCCAGCGCCAGCACAGATACGCAGTATTTT.

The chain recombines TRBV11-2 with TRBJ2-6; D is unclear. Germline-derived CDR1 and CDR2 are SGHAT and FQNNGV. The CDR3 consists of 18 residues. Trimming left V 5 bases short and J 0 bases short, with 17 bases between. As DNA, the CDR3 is TGTGCCAGCAGCCCGGCACGTGGGCTGGGCTCTGGGGCCAACGTCCTGACTTTC. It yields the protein CASSPARGLGSGANVLTF.

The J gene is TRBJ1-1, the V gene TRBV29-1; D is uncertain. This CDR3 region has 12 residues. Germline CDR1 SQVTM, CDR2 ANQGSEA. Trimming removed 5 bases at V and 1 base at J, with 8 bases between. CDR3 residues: CSVRWGNTEAFF. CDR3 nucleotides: TGCAGCGTTAGGTGGGGGAACACTGAAGCTTTCTTT.